Presented here are 21 T cell receptor beta chains from one specimen sequenced in a study of spatial heterogeneity in lung cancer. From the 5' RACE reads, TCRdb called clonotypes with MiXCR, one entry per CDR3 protein. This table has 4,000 to 5,000 distinct CDR3 sequences, around 15% appearing once. The sample's time point: sample taken at primary tumor resection. Sequencing of whole RNA from tumor, nontumor lung or frozen PBMC involved no sorting. Sequencing used PBMCs, obtained at surgery. These receptors all come from a male donor with early-stage non-small cell lung cancer.

This clonotype occurred many times. The V call is TRBV4-3, the J call TRBJ2-1; 10 nucleotides match TRBD2. J was trimmed by 7 bases and V by 5 bases; bases with no gene match: 8. The CDR3 covers 15 residues. Germline V gene lookup returns CDR1 LGHNA and CDR2 YSLEER. CDR3 nucleotides: TGCGCCAGCAGCACCCTAGCGGGGGTCGGTAATGAGCAGTTCTTC. Protein sequence: CASSTLAGVGNEQFF.

Notes on this clonotype: A junction boundary mismatches the germline segment, possibly from a read error. J is TRBJ1-1 and V is TRBV7-6, with D perhaps TRBD1 (5 bases). Per germline, CDR1 SGHVS and CDR2 FNYEAQ. CDR3 length equals 15 residues. The CDR3 sequence is CASSLVRRGNTEAFF. As DNA, the CDR3 is TGTGCCAGCAGCTTAGTTCGACGGGGGAACACTGAAGCTTTCTTC.

This clonotype turned up a few times. The chain uses TRBV6-1 and TRBJ2-3; possibly TRBD1 or TRBD2 for D (5 bases each). V lost 7 bases and J lost 3, with 14 bases in between. The CDR3 is 14 amino acids. Germline loops: CDR1 MNHNS, CDR2 SASEGT. The CDR3 spells CASTGTVRTDTQYF. Here the CDR3 DNA reads TGTGCCAGCACGGGGACGGTAAGAACAGATACGCAGTATTTT.

Details on this clonotype: Given a much more abundant clone one base away, this may be a read error. The gene calls are TRBV5-1 and TRBJ2-7, with 8 bases lining up with TRBD1. The CDR3 covers 15 residues. Germline V lookup: CDR1 SGHRS, CDR2 YFSETQ. The CDR3 region has the DNA TGCGCCAGCAGCTTTCAGGGGGCCGACCACTACGGGCAGTACTTC. Its protein is CASSFQGADHYGQYF.

V usage is TRBV5-1 and J usage is TRBJ2-1; 8 bases are shared with TRBD1. Germline V gene data show CDR1 as SGHRS and CDR2 as YFSETQ. J was trimmed by 6 bases and V by 7 bases; bases with no gene match: 6. There are 13 residues in the CDR3. The CDR3 spells CASQVQGANEQFF. The CDR3 DNA reads as TGCGCCAGCCAAGTTCAGGGGGCCAATGAGCAGTTCTTC.

V is TRBV20-1 and J is TRBJ2-1, with 9 bases that match TRBD2. Germline CDR1 and CDR2: DFQATT and SNEGSKA (reference sequence). The CDR3 loop spans 17 amino acids. J gave up 0 bases and V 0 bases, and 6 bases lay outside the gene matches. CDR3 sequence (DNA): TGCAGTGCTAGAGACCCGGGGACTAGCAACTCCTACAATGAGCAGTTCTTC. Translating it yields CSARDPGTSNSYNEQFF.

This clonotype was recorded many times. The J gene is TRBJ1-2, the V gene TRBV7-9, with D tentatively TRBD1 (5 bases). Trimming stripped 5 bases from V and 0 bases from J, with 10 bases between. The length of the CDR3 is 14 residues. Germline V gene sequence: CDR1 SEHNR, CDR2 FQNEAQ (reference sequence). The CDR3, as DNA: TGTGCCAGCAGCCCTGGGGGGGCTAACTATGGCTACACCTTC. Its protein is CASSPGGANYGYTF.

In its sample, this clonotype ranks as medium-sized. CDR3 amino acids: CASSVSGDEQYF. DNA for the CDR3: TGTGCCAGCAGTGTTTCCGGGGACGAGCAGTACTTC. The J gene is TRBJ2-7, the V gene TRBV12-3 or TRBV12-4; D might be TRBD2 (5 bases). This CDR3 contains 12 residues. Trimming took off 5 bases at V and 5 bases at J, with 10 bases between the two ends.

The table lists this clonotype with many counts. The V and J genes are TRBV14 and TRBJ2-5; D gene ambiguous. CDR1 and CDR2 (germline): SGHDN, FVKESK. V lost 3 bases, J lost 5 bases, and 25 bases lay in between. The CDR3 length is 18 residues. This CDR3 is CASSHQVDPLSSAETQYF. The CDR3 DNA is TGTGCCAGCAGCCACCAAGTCGACCCGCTCTCTTCCGCGGAGACCCAGTACTTC.

This clonotype is large. The rearrangement uses TRBV6-4 and TRBJ2-2, with a weak D call TRBD1 (6 bases). Germline V gene lookup returns CDR1 MRHNA and CDR2 SNTAGT. The CDR3 contains 14 residues. The V end was cut by 4 bases, the J end by 7 bases, with 13 bases between. The CDR3 spells CASSASGAGGELFF. The DNA for the CDR3 is TGTGCCAGCAGTGCCTCAGGGGCAGGCGGGGAGCTGTTTTTT.

The chain has TRBV5-1 and TRBJ1-2; D perhaps matches TRBD1 (5 bases). The CDR3 covers 14 residues. The germline gives CDR1 SGHRS, CDR2 YFSETQ. The germline V and J ends were trimmed by 4 bases and 4 bases, with 14 bases remaining between them. The CDR3 protein is CASSRTTEGYGYTF. The CDR3 DNA reads TGCGCCAGCAGCCGGACAACCGAGGGCTATGGCTACACCTTC. Combining the CDR3 with reference TRBV5-1 and TRBJ1-2 gives the whole variable domain KAGVTQTPRYLIKTRGQQVTLSCSPISGHRSVSWYQQTPGQGLQFLFEYFSETQRNKGNFPGRFSGRQFSNSRSEMNVSTLELGDSALYLCASSRTTEGYGYTFGSGTRLTVV.

This clonotype qualifies as medium-sized (0.01 to 0.1%). The J gene is TRBJ1-6, the V gene TRBV12-3 or TRBV12-4; D possibly corresponds to TRBD1 (6 bases). Trimming pared 6 bases from V and 10 bases from J, leaving 13 bases between. The CDR3 extends over 13 amino acids. The CDR3 here is CASSTTGNSPLHF. Here the CDR3 DNA reads TGTGCCAGCAGCACCACAGGGAACTCACCCCTCCACTTT.

The CDR3 region has the DNA TGTGCCACCCACAACTGGGGGGCCTCCATAGGTACGCAGTATTTT. It codes for CATHNWGASIGTQYF. The chain carries TRBV6-6 and TRBJ2-3; D tentatively reads TRBD1 or TRBD2 (6 bases each). The CDR3 extends over 15 amino acids. Germline CDR1 and CDR2: MNHNY and SVGAGI (reference sequence). Deletions cut 10 bases from V and 8 bases from J, with 25 bases between.

By share of the sample, this clonotype is medium-sized (0.01 to 0.1%). This sequence joins TRBV27 and TRBJ2-2; no reliable D call. Germline V gives CDR1 MNHEY, CDR2 SMNVEV (reference sequence). The CDR3 runs to 12 residues. Trimming shortened V by 0 bases and J by 7 bases, and 3 bases separated the two germline ends. The CDR3 coding sequence is TGTGCCAGCAGTTTATCACTCGGGGAGCTGTTTTTT. Amino acid sequence: CASSLSLGELFF.

A few counts support this clonotype. The V and J genes are TRBV6-2 or TRBV6-3 and TRBJ2-7; D unclear. The CDR3 length is 12 residues. Per germline, CDR1 MNHEY and CDR2 SVGEGT. V shed 8 bases and J shed 3 bases, with 11 bases lying between them. The CDR3 DNA reads as TGTGCCAGCCGAACTGAAAGCTACGAGCAGTACTTC. It is translated as CASRTESYEQYF.

There are a few counts of this clonotype. The rearrangement links TRBV6-6 to TRBJ1-2; 9 positions agree with TRBD1. The CDR3 is 13 residues long. The germline V gene has CDR1 MNHNY and CDR2 SVGAGI (reference sequence). Germline trimming cut 10 bases from V and 8 bases from J; bases unmatched to any gene: 11. The CDR3 coding sequence is TGTGCCACCGAAGACACAGGGGGCAAAGGCTACACCTTC. It translates to CATEDTGGKGYTF.

The sample holds many counts of this clonotype. V and J are TRBV27 and TRBJ2-5, with a possible D match to TRBD2 (7 bases). The CDR3 runs to 13 residues. The V gene lost 3 bases and the J gene lost 5 bases, with 10 bases spanning the gap. The germline V gene encodes CDR1 MNHEY and CDR2 SMNVEV (reference sequence). The CDR3 here is CASSFGGHETQYF. Written as DNA, the CDR3 is TGTGCCAGCAGTTTCGGGGGGCACGAGACCCAGTACTTC.

Relative to its sample, this clonotype is medium-sized (0.01 to 0.1%). The V call is TRBV7-9, the J call TRBJ1-1; D possibly corresponds to TRBD1 (5 bases). The V end was cut by 5 bases, the J end by 4 bases, with 11 bases between. The CDR3 consists of 13 residues. From germline, CDR1 is SEHNR and CDR2 FQNEAQ (reference sequence). CDR3 DNA sequence: TGTGCCAGCAGCCTCGGGACTACCACTGAAGCTTTCTTT. Amino acids: CASSLGTTTEAFF.

This clonotype is classed as medium-sized. This chain connects TRBV9 to TRBJ2-5; possibly TRBD2 for D (5 bases). The CDR3 has 14 residues. In germline, CDR1 is SGDLS, CDR2 YYNGEE. V was clipped by 4 bases and J by 2 bases, with 12 bases between them. CDR3 nucleotides: TGTGCCAGCAGCTTTGGACGAGGGCAAGAGACCCAGTACTTC. Its translation is CASSFGRGQETQYF.

This clonotype was seen a handful of times. V usage is TRBV12-3 or TRBV12-4 and J usage is TRBJ2-7; 9 positions match TRBD2. The trim removed 4 bases at V and 2 bases at J, leaving 15 bases unmatched. CDR3 size: 18 residues. The CDR3 is CASSWSGGRLTFAYEQYF. In nucleotides, the CDR3 is TGTGCCAGCAGTTGGAGCGGGGGGCGACTAACCTTTGCCTACGAGCAGTACTTC.

V is TRBV5-1 and J is TRBJ2-1, with no clear D. V lost 3 bases to trimming and J lost 7 bases, with 14 bases between them. CDR1 and CDR2 from the germline V gene are SGHRS and YFSETQ. This CDR3 contains 14 residues. The CDR3 bases are TGCGCCAGCAGCTCCGTTACAAGTGGAAATGAGCAGTTCTTC. It specifies CASSSVTSGNEQFF.